The sequence of this T cell receptor beta chain was determined in a study of blood T cell repertoires in COVID-19 (dated by TCRdb to between 2020 and 2021). Regarding the complete study: Collaborator samples came from the United States, Italy and Spain and covered acute and convalescent phases of COVID-19. The prospective study material was composed of cDNA or gDNA derived from T cells, B-cell-depleted T cells, or PBMCs. The dataset comprised deeply sampled blood TCRbeta repertoires from subjects exposed to, actively infected with, or recovered from COVID-19. The repertoires were released in a freely available public database meant as a resource for research on the immune response to SARS-CoV-2. Samples came from the ongoing ImmuneRACE study (first 160 participants) plus 1,254 subjects from 6 global collaborators. The sample metadata nearly always contained a de-identified subject ID, COVID-19 status, age in years and sex. Where available, HLA class I and class II types were taken from metadata supplied by the sample provider and were not determined by assay-based typing.

Study-wide findings and limitations: The amount of clinical and demographic metadata varied by source and participant and was provided uncurated.

A remark on this clone: Its antigen remains unidentified. The input lacks base qualities; no much larger clone sits a single base away.

After removal of 0 bases from V and 3 bases from J, the junction retains 4 bases not matched to a gene. Its CDR3 holds 16 amino acids, cysteine through phenylalanine. Here the CDR3 DNA is all that survives: 48 bases in frame from base 1. CDR1 and CDR2, looked up from the germline V gene, are SGHTS and YDEGEE. Whole blood was collected in K2EDTA tubes by collaborating institutions according to the institutions' own protocols. For TCRbeta analysis, collaborators shipped samples in one of three forms: frozen whole blood, isolated PBMCs, or DNA extracted from either of those sample types. TCRbeta CDR3 regions were amplified from genomic DNA using the immunoSEQ Assay, a bias-controlled multiplex PCR. Regarding the original processing steps: Within the assay, amplification of reference gene primers was used to estimate how many nucleated cells each sample contained. Sequence reads were collapsed and filtered to measure the absolute abundance of every unique TCRbeta CDR3 rearrangement. For each sample, productive Simpson clonality was calculated by taking the square root of Simpson's diversity index across productive rearrangements. TCRdb limited this immuneACCESS table to in-frame rearrangements with V and J called. A share of clones is missing; checked studies link under half to unresolved V genes, and the rest is unexplained. That table is the source of V, J and clone size, and D and trimming were worked out from the DNA. In this sample the table shows about 100,000 clones, 75% to 90% of which occur a single time. Around 10% of the sample is taken by the ten largest.

The sample taken for sequencing was peripheral blood. This chain joins TRBV5-8 to TRBJ2-2, and 8 junctional nucleotides match TRBD1. The receptor's source is an elderly man with acute or convalescent COVID-19. The DNA sequence follows: TGTGCCAGCAGCTTGGGACGACAGGGGTACACCGGGGAGCTGTTTTTT. Its translation reads: CASSLGRQGYTGELFF.